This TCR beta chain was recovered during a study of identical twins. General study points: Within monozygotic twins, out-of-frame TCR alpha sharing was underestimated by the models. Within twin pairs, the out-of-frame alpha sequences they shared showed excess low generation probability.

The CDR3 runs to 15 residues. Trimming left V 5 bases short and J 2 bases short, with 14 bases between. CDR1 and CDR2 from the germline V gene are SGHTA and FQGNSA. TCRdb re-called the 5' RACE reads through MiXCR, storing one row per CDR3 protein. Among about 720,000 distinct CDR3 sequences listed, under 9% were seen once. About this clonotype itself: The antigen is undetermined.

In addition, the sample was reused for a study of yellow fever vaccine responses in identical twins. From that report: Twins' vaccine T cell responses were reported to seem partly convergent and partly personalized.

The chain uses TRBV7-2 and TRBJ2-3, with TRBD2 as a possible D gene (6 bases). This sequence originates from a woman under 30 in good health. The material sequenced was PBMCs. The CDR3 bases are TGTGCCAGCAGCCTTCTAGCGTTCCCCACAGATACGCAGTATTTT. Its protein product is CASSLLAFPTDTQYF. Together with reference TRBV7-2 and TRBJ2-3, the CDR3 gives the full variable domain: GAGVSQSPSNKVTEKGKDVELRCDPISGHTALYWYRQSLGQGLEFLIYFQGNSAPDKSGLPSDRFSAERTGGSVSTLTIQRTQQEDSAVYLCASSLLAFPTDTQYFGPGTRLTVL.